Listed below are T cell receptor beta chains from one sample, sequenced in a study of T cell responses to AZD1222 COVID-19 vaccine. Assay used: immunoSEQ multiplex PCR; TCRdb lists only in-frame clones, some missing. There are 130,000 to 150,000 clones in the sample; around 89% occur only once, and about 1.5% lies in the top ten. The input for sequencing was peripheral blood, taken on day 0 of AZD1222 vaccination. These TCRs come from an adult in good health. Each CDR3 is given with its conserved first and last residue. A D gene is named only where the DNA matches it firmly. Part of the rows lack a size; the others show once, few, many or a class for expanded clones.

15	.	TRBV19	TRBJ2-5	TRBD2	CASSIGGTNQETQYF	TGTGCCAGTAGTATAGGTGGGACTAACCAAGAGACCCAGTACTTC
12	.	TRBV25-1	TRBJ1-2	.	CASSLPNYGYTF	TGTGCCAGCAGCCTACCTAACTATGGCTACACCTTC
14	.	TRBV6-5	TRBJ2-5	.	CASKIGPGEETQYF	TGTGCCAGCAAGATCGGCCCGGGAGAGGAGACCCAGTACTTC
17	.	TRBV27	TRBJ1-2	.	CASSPWGASNLLYGYTF	TGTGCCAGCAGTCCGTGGGGGGCGAGTAATCTACTCTATGGCTACACCTTC
13	few	TRBV5-1	TRBJ1-2	.	CASSLAPGSGYTF	TGCGCCAGCAGCTTGGCACCTGGGTCTGGCTACACCTTC
14	.	TRBV30	TRBJ2-3	TRBD2	CAWSDRRGTDTQYF	TGTGCCTGGAGCGACCGGCGGGGGACAGATACGCAGTATTTT
12	once	TRBV29-1	TRBJ1-1	.	CSVERQNTEAFF	TGCAGCGTTGAAAGACAGAACACTGAAGCTTTCTTT
17	.	TRBV7-2	TRBJ2-3	.	CASSLVSQGRRTDTQYF	TGTGCCAGCAGCTTAGTGTCCCAGGGAAGGCGCACAGATACGCAGTATTTT
14	.	TRBV14	TRBJ1-1	.	CASSQGGWFTEAFF	TGTGCCAGCTCTCAAGGGGGATGGTTCACTGAAGCTTTCTTT
15	.	TRBV11-3	TRBJ1-6	.	CASSLGGSGRSPLHF	TGTGCCAGCAGCTTAGGGGGGTCCGGTCGGTCACCCCTCCACTTT
14	.	TRBV2	TRBJ1-6	.	CASRRVSYNSPLHF	TGTGCCAGTAGGAGAGTCAGTTATAATTCACCCCTCCACTTT
11	.	TRBV19	TRBJ1-2	TRBD1	CASGQGYGYTF	TGTGCCAGTGGACAGGGTTATGGCTACACCTTC
18	.	TRBV30	TRBJ2-1	TRBD2	CAWGIGLADLDSYNEQFF	TGTGCCTGGGGGATAGGACTAGCGGATCTTGACTCCTACAATGAGCAGTTCTTC
15	once	TRBV5-1	TRBJ2-7	TRBD2	CASSLARGGAYEQYF	TGCGCCAGCAGCCTGGCTCGGGGGGGAGCGTACGAGCAGTACTTC
14	.	TRBV5-1	TRBJ2-1	TRBD2	CAGSLESSGHEQFF	TGCGCCGGCAGCTTGGAATCTAGCGGCCATGAGCAGTTCTTC
11	.	TRBV29-1	TRBJ1-2	.	CSVGQYYGYTF	TGCAGCGTTGGACAGTACTATGGCTACACCTTC
13	.	TRBV18	TRBJ1-1	.	CASSPPENTEAFF	TGTGCCAGCTCACCACCCGAGAACACTGAAGCTTTCTTT
13	.	TRBV18	TRBJ1-1	.	CASSPSGGTEAFF	TGTGCCAGCTCACCAAGCGGTGGCACTGAAGCTTTCTTT
15	.	TRBV23-1	TRBJ2-2	TRBD1	CASSQGTGWIGELFF	TGCGCCAGTAGTCAGGGGACAGGGTGGATCGGGGAGCTGTTTTTT
13	.	TRBV15	TRBJ2-4	TRBD2	CATSSGGVNIQYF	TGTGCCACCAGCAGCGGGGGGGTTAACATTCAGTACTTC
15	.	TRBV19	TRBJ1-4	TRBD1	CASSIPGTAPEKLFF	TGTGCCAGTAGTATCCCCGGGACAGCCCCTGAAAAACTGTTTTTT
16	.	TRBV5-5	TRBJ2-3	.	CASSLALQGAGDTQYF	TGTGCCAGCAGCTTGGCCCTCCAGGGAGCAGGAGATACGCAGTATTTT